Listed below are T cell receptor beta chains from one sample, sequenced in a study of cytomegalovirus exposure and HLA in healthy donors. Only in-frame clones appear in the TCRdb table, and some are missing; sequencing was by immunoSEQ multiplex PCR. The sample shows 90,000 to 150,000 clones, 75% to 80% of them seen only once. The specimen sequenced was PBMCs. Every receptor here comes from a woman aged 25 to 39 in good health and CMV-seropositive. Each CDR3 is given with its conserved first and last residue. The D gene is left open where the match is weak. Clone size is stated in some rows and not others, as once, few, many or a class when expanded.

D gene	V gene	J gene	clone size	CDR3 protein	CDR3 DNA
TRBD1	TRBV7-9	TRBJ2-7	.	CASSFQGTGSGVQYF	TGTGCCAGCAGCTTTCAAGGGACAGGGTCGGGCGTTCAGTACTTC
.	TRBV9	TRBJ2-5	once	CASSVDRYSGAQYF	TGTGCCAGCAGCGTAGATCGCTATTCGGGGGCCCAGTACTTC
TRBD2	TRBV5-1	TRBJ2-7	.	CASSNIEASGRLQYF	TGCGCCAGCAGCAATATCGAGGCTAGCGGGAGGCTCCAGTACTTC
TRBD2	TRBV28	TRBJ2-3	few	CASRGASGGLSTDTQYF	TGTGCCAGCAGGGGGGCTAGCGGGGGACTTAGCACAGATACGCAGTATTTT
.	TRBV5-6	TRBJ1-4	.	CASSLASGGPSGNEKLFF	TGTGCCAGCAGCTTGGCCTCGGGGGGCCCCTCGGGTAATGAAAAACTGTTTTTT
.	TRBV9	TRBJ2-3	.	CASSVVGDSDTQYF	TGTGCCAGCAGCGTAGTAGGGGACTCAGATACGCAGTATTTT
.	TRBV5-1	TRBJ2-2	.	CASSLERGDTGELFF	TGCGCCAGCAGCTTGGAAAGGGGTGATACCGGGGAGCTGTTTTTT
TRBD1	TRBV5-5	TRBJ1-5	few	CASSLAGGGNQPQHF	TGTGCCAGCAGCTTGGCAGGGGGCGGCAATCAGCCCCAGCATTTT
.	TRBV4-2	TRBJ1-2	.	CASAGGGGDYGYTF	TGTGCCAGCGCCGGAGGGGGGGGAGATTATGGCTACACCTTC
.	TRBV28	TRBJ2-3	.	CASSLVSSRTTDTQYF	TGTGCCAGCAGTTTAGTGTCTAGCAGGACCACAGATACGCAGTATTTT
TRBD1	TRBV4-1	TRBJ1-4	once	CASSQGRGTGREKLFF	TGCGCCAGCAGCCAAGGGAGGGGGACAGGGCGCGAAAAACTGTTTTTT
TRBD1	TRBV7-2	TRBJ1-2	.	CASSLNPRQGGLGYTF	TGTGCCAGCAGCTTAAATCCGAGACAGGGGGGGTTGGGCTACACCTTC
TRBD2	TRBV6-1	TRBJ2-3	few	CASSSAGATDTQYF	TGTGCCAGCAGTTCAGCGGGGGCGACAGATACGCAGTATTTT
.	TRBV7-6	TRBJ2-7	.	CASRPQSLSPPVEQYF	TGTGCCAGCAGGCCTCAGTCCCTGTCCCCCCCTGTCGAGCAGTACTTC
.	TRBV18	TRBJ2-1	.	CASSPAGEQFF	TGTGCCAGCTCCCCCGCCGGTGAGCAGTTCTTC
TRBD2	TRBV6-7	TRBJ2-7	.	CAPPRGLAREQYF	TGTGCCCCTCCCCGGGGACTAGCGCGCGAGCAGTACTTC
TRBD2	TRBV5-4	TRBJ2-5	.	CASSLVVERGQETQYF	TGTGCCAGCAGCTTGGTTGTCGAGCGGGGCCAAGAGACCCAGTACTTC
TRBD1	TRBV9	TRBJ1-4	.	CASSVTGTVGEKLFF	TGTGCCAGCAGCGTGACCGGGACAGTGGGCGAAAAACTGTTTTTT
TRBD1	TRBV18	TRBJ2-7	.	CASSQGVVEQYF	TGTGCCAGCTCCCAGGGGGTCGTCGAGCAGTACTTC
.	TRBV5-1	TRBJ2-1	.	CASRPTGRPGEQFF	TGCGCCAGCAGACCCACAGGGCGCCCCGGGGAGCAGTTCTTC
.	TRBV29-1	TRBJ2-5	.	CSVVSEEETQYF	TGCAGCGTTGTGTCCGAGGAGGAGACCCAGTACTTC
.	TRBV7-8	TRBJ2-1	.	CASSVRRLGGGNEQFF	TGTGCCAGCAGCGTACGACGTTTGGGGGGAGGAAATGAGCAGTTCTTC
.	TRBV11-2	TRBJ2-7	few	CASSWRVQTYEQYF	TGTGCCAGCAGCTGGCGGGTACAGACCTACGAGCAGTACTTC
TRBD1	TRBV7-9	TRBJ2-5	.	CASSPGTGGETQYF	TGTGCCAGCAGCCCCGGGACAGGGGGAGAGACCCAGTACTTC
.	TRBV6-5	TRBJ1-5	.	CASSYLGQPQHF	TGTGCCAGCAGTTACTTGGGCCAGCCCCAGCATTTT
TRBD1	TRBV4-1	TRBJ1-2	.	CASSQDPLGQGRYGYTF	TGCGCCAGCAGCCAAGATCCCCTCGGACAGGGGCGATATGGCTACACCTTC
.	TRBV7-9	TRBJ1-5	.	CASSLSGGNQPQHF	TGTGCCAGCAGCTTATCAGGGGGCAATCAGCCCCAGCATTTT
TRBD2	TRBV5-4	TRBJ2-7	.	CASSSPGGGGREQYF	TGTGCCAGCAGCTCACCTGGCGGGGGGGGACGCGAGCAGTACTTC
.	TRBV4-3	TRBJ2-3	.	CASSQVFRTDTQYF	TGCGCCAGCAGCCAAGTATTTCGCACAGATACGCAGTATTTT
TRBD1	TRBV28	TRBJ1-2	.	CASSLGRGGDRVRYGYTF	TGTGCCAGCAGTTTGGGGAGAGGAGGAGACAGGGTCAGATATGGCTACACCTTC
TRBD1	TRBV5-1	TRBJ2-5	.	CASSGEGQGLDF	TGCGCCAGCAGCGGGGAGGGACAGGGGTTGGACTTC
.	TRBV5-1	TRBJ2-3	once	CASSLRSSPADTQYF	TGCGCCAGCAGCTTGAGATCGAGCCCCGCGGATACGCAGTATTTT